This T cell receptor beta chain was retrieved from a study of regulatory T cells in long-lasting Graves disease. Time point reported: persistent/refractory GD, antithyroid drugs over 5 years with positive TRAb. Researchers made the TCR library from RNA that was extracted from PBMCs. Criteria from the American Thyroid Association guidelines were applied to diagnose Graves' disease. Arm-PCR of CDR3 regions and iRepertoire HTBI primers were the basis on which TCR beta libraries were built. Authors' processing steps: Identification of gene segments yielded approximately 62 TRBV and more than eleven TRBJ across samples. TCRdb reprocessed the multiplex PCR reads with MiXCR, giving one entry per CDR3 protein. TCRdb assigned the V and J calls; the authors' analysis was not used. The sample lists approximately 470,000 distinct CDR3 sequences; 20% were seen once. Findings of the study overall: Among persistent patients, a larger number of public clonotypes were shared (over 2,500) than among newly diagnosed patients (about 970). It was in persistent disease that TRBV28, TRBJ1-2 and TRBJ2-5 were favored.

This clonotype was detected ten times or more. Its target is not known. CDR3 size: 19 residues. V was shortened by 6 bases and J by 3 bases, with 27 bases between the two germline ends. The germline CDR1 and CDR2 sequences are MNHEY and SMNVEV (reference sequence). J is TRBJ2-4 and V is TRBV27; D tentatively reads TRBD1 or TRBD2 (5 bases each). The sample here was peripheral blood mononuclear cells (PBMCs), taken when the disease was refractory, from a patient treated with antithyroid drugs. This receptor was identified in a female donor with Graves disease. The chain's CDR3 is CASRGLRGERPNSKNIQYF. The CDR3 DNA is TGTGCCAGCAGGGGGCTGCGAGGGGAGAGACCCAATAGCAAAAACATTCAGTACTTC.